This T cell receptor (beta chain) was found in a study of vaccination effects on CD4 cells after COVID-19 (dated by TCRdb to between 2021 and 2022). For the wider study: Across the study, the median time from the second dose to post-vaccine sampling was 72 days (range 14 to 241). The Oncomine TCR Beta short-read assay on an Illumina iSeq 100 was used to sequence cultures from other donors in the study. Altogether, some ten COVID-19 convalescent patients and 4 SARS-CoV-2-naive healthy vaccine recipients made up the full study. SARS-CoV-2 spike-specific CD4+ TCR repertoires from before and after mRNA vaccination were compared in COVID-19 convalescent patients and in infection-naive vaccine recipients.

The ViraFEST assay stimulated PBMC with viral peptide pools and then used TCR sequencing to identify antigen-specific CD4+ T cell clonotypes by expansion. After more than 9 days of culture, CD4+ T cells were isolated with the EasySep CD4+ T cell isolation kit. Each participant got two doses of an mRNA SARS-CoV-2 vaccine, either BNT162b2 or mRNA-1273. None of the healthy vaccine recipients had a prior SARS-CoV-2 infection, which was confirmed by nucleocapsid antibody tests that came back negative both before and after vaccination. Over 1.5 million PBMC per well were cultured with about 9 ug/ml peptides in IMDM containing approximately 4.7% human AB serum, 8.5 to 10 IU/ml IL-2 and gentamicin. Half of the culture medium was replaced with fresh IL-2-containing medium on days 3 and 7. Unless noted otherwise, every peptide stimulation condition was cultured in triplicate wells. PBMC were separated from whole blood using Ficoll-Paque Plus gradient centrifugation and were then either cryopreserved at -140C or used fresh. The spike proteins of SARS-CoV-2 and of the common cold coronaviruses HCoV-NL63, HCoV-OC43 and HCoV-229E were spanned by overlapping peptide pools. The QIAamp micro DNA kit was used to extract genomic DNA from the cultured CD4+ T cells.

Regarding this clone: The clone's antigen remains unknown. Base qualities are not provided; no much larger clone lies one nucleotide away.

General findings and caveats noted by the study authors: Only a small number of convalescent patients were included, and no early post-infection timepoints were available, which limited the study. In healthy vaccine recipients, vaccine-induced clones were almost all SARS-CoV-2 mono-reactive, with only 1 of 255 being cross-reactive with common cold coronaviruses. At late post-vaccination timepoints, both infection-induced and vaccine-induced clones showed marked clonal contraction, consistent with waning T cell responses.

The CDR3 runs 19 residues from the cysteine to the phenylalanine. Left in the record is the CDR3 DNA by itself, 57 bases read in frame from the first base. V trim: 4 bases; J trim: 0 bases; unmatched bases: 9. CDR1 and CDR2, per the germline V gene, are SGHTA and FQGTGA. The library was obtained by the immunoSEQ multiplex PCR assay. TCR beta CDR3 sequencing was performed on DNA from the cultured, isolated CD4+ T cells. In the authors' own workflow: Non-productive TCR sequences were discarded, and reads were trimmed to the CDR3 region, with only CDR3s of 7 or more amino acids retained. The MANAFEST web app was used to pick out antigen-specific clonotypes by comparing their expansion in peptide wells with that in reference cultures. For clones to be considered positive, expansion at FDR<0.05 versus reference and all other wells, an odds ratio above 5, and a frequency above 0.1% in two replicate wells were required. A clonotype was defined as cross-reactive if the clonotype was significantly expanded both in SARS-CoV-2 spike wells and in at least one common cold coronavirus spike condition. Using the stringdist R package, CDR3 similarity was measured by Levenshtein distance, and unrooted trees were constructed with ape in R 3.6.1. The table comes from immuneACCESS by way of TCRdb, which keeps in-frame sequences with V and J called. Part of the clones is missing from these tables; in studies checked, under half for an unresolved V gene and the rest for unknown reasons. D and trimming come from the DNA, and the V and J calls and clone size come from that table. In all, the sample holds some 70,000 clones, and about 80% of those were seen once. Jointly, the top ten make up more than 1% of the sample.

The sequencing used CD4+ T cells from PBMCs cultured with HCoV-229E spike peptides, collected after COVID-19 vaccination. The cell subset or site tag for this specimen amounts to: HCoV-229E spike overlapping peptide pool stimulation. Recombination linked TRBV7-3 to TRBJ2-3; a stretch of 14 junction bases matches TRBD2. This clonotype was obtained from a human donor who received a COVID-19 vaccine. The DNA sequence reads TGTGCCAGCAGCTCTAAGAGACTAGCGGGGGGGGCAAGCACAGATACGCAGTATTTT. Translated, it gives CASSSKRLAGGASTDTQYF.